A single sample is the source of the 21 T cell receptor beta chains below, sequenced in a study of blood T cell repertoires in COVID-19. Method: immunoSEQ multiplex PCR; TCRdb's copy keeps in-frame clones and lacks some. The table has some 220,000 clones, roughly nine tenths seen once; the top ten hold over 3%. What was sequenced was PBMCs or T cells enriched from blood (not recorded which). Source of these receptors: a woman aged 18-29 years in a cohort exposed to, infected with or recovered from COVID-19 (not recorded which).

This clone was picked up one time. The CDR3 DNA reads as TGCGCCAGCAGCCAAGGATGGTCGGGAAGGGATACGCAGTATTTT. Translating it yields CASSQGWSGRDTQYF. This rearrangement joins TRBV4-1 to TRBJ2-3; D possibly corresponds to TRBD2 (5 bases). This CDR3 spans 15 amino acids. Between the trimmed V and J ends, which lost 1 base and 6 bases, there was a span of 14 bases. Germline lookup yields CDR1 MGHRA and CDR2 YSYEKL.

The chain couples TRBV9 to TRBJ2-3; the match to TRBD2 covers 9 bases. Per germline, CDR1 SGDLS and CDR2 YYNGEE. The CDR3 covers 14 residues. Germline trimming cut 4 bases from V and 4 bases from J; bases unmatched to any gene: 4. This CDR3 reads CASSHSGSADTQYF. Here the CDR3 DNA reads TGTGCCAGCAGCCATAGCGGGAGCGCAGATACGCAGTATTTT. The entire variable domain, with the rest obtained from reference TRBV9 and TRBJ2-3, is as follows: DSGVTQTPKHLITATGQRVTLRCSPRSGDLSVYWYQQSLDQGLQFLIQYYNGEERAKGNILERFSAQQFPDLHSELNLSSLELGDSALYFCASSHSGSADTQYFGPGTRLTVL.

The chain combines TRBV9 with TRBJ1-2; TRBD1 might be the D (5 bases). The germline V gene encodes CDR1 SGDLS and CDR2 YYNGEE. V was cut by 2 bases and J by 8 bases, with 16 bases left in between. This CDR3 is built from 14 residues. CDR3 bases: TGTGCCAGCAGCGTGGGGCCGGAGTCGAGGGGCTACACCTTC. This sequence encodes CASSVGPESRGYTF.

The CDR3 is CASSSQGQGGGGYTF. CDR3 DNA: TGTGCCAGCAGCTCGCAAGGACAGGGAGGAGGAGGCTACACCTTC. The chain carries TRBV5-4 and TRBJ1-2; TRBD1 matches at 8 bases. The CDR3 runs 15 residues. J lost 8 bases, V lost 3 bases, and 12 bases had no gene match. CDR1 SGHNT and CDR2 YYREEE come from the germline V gene (reference sequence).

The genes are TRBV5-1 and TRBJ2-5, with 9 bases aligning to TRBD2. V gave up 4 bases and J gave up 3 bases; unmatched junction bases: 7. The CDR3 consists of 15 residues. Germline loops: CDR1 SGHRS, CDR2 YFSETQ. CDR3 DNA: TGCGCCAGCAGCATACTGACTAGCGGCGAAGAGACCCAGTACTTC. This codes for CASSILTSGEETQYF.

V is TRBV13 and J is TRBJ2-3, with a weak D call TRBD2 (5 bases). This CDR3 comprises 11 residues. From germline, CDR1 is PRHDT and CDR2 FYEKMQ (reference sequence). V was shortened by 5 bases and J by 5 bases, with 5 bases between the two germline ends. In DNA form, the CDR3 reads TGTGCCAGCAGCGCGGGAGATACGCAGTATTTT. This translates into CASSAGDTQYF.

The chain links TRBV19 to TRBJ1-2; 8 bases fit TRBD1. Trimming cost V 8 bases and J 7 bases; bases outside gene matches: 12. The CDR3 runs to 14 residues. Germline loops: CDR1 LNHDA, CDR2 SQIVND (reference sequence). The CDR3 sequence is CASHIGYRGFGYTF. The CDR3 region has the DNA TGTGCCAGTCATATCGGATACAGGGGGTTTGGCTACACCTTC.

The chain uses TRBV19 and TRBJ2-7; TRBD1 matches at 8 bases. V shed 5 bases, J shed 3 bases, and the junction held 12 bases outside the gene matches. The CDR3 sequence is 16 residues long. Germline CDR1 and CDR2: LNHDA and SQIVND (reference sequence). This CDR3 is CASSLGIGTGFYEQYF. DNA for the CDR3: TGTGCCAGTAGTCTAGGGATCGGGACAGGATTCTACGAGCAGTACTTC.

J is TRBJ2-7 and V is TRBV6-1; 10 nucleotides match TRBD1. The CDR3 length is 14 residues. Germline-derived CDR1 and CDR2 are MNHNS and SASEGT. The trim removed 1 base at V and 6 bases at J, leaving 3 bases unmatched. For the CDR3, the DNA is TGTGCCAGCAGTGAAGGACAGGGGGCGAGCGAGCAGTACTTC. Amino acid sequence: CASSEGQGASEQYF.

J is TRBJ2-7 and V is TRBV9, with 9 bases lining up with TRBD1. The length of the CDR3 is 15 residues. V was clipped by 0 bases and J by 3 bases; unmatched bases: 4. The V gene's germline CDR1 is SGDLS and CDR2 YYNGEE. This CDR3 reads CASSVEMGQGYEQYF. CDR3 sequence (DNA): TGTGCCAGCAGCGTAGAGATGGGACAGGGCTACGAGCAGTACTTC.

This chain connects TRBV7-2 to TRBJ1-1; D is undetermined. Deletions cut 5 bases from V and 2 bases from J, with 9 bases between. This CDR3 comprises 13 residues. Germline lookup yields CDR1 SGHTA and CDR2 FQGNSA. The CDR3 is CASSQAPNTEAFF. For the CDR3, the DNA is TGTGCCAGCAGCCAAGCACCTAACACTGAAGCTTTCTTT. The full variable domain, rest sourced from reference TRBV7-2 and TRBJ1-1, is GAGVSQSPSNKVTEKGKDVELRCDPISGHTALYWYRQSLGQGLEFLIYFQGNSAPDKSGLPSDRFSAERTGGSVSTLTIQRTQQEDSAVYLCASSQAPNTEAFFGQGTRLTVV.

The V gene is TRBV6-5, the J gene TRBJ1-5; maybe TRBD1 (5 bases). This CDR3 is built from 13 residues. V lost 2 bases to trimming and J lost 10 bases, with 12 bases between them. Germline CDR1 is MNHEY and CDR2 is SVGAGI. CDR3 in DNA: TGTGCCAGCAGTTACACAATGGGGACTCCCCAGCATTTT. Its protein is CASSYTMGTPQHF.

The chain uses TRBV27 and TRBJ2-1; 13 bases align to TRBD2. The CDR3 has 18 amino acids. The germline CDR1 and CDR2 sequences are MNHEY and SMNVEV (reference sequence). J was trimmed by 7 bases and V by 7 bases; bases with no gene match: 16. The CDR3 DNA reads TGTGCCAGCACTACTCATTCTGAACTAGCGGGGGGGCAGAATGAGCAGTTCTTC. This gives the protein CASTTHSELAGGQNEQFF.

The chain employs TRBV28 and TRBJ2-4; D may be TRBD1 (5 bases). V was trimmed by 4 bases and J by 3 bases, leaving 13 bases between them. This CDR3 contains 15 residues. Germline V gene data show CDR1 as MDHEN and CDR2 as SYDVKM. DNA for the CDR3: TGTGCCAGCAGTTCACCACAGGAGCACAAAAACATTCAGTACTTC. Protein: CASSSPQEHKNIQYF.

The CDR3 sequence is CASSPLSGTSAYNEQFF. The CDR3 bases are TGCGCCAGCAGCCCTCTCTCCGGGACTAGCGCGTACAATGAGCAGTTCTTC. J is TRBJ2-1 and V is TRBV5-1, with 10 nucleotides matching TRBD2. The CDR3 contains 17 residues. The V segment lost 4 bases and the J segment 4 bases; nucleotides outside the gene matches: 11. Germline CDR1 and CDR2: SGHRS and YFSETQ.

The CDR3 spells CSVPTGAESYNEQFF. In DNA, the CDR3 is TGCAGCGTGCCCACAGGGGCCGAATCCTACAATGAGCAGTTCTTC. The V gene is TRBV29-1, the J gene TRBJ2-1; 7 nucleotides agree with TRBD1. CDR3 length equals 15 residues. V lost 6 bases to trimming and J lost 1 base; unmatched junction nucleotides: 9. Germline V gene sequence: CDR1 SQVTM, CDR2 ANQGSEA.

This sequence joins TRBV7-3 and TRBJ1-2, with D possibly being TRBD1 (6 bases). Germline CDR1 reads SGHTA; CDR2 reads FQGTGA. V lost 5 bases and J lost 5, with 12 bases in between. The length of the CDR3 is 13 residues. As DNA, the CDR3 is TGTGCCAGCAGCCCAGATGGACAGTATGGCTACACCTTC. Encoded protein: CASSPDGQYGYTF.

The CDR3 DNA sequence: TGTGCCAGCAGCTCCTCCCCCCGCGGGGACCTATACGAGCAGTACTTC. Translating gives CASSSSPRGDLYEQYF. The chain couples TRBV5-6 to TRBJ2-7, with D possibly being TRBD2 (6 bases). There are 16 residues in the CDR3. V was shortened by 3 bases and J by 4 bases, with 20 bases between the two germline ends. Germline CDR1 reads SGHDT; CDR2 reads YYEEEE.

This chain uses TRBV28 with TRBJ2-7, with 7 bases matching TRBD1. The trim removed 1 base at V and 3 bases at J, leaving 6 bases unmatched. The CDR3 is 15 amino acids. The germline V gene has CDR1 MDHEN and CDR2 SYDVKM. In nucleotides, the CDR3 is TGTGCCAGCAGTTTATCCCCCGGACAGGTCTACGAGCAGTACTTC. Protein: CASSLSPGQVYEQYF.

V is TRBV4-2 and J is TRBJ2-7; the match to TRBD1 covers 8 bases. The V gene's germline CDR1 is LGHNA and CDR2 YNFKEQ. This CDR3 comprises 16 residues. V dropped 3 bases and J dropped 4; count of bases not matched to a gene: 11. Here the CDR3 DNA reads TGTGCCAGCAGCCACCTCGGACAGGGAGAAAATTACGAGCAGTACTTC. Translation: CASSHLGQGENYEQYF.

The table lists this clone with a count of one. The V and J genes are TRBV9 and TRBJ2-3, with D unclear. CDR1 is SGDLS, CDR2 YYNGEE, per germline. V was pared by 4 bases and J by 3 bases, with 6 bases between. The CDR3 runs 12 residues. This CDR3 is CASSPATDTQYF. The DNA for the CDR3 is TGTGCCAGCAGCCCAGCGACAGATACGCAGTATTTT. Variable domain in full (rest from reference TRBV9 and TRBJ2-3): DSGVTQTPKHLITATGQRVTLRCSPRSGDLSVYWYQQSLDQGLQFLIQYYNGEERAKGNILERFSAQQFPDLHSELNLSSLELGDSALYFCASSPATDTQYFGPGTRLTVL.